The TCR beta chain described here comes from a study of patients and donors after allogeneic stem cell transplantation. Germline CDR1 MNHEY, CDR2 SVGAGI. J was trimmed by 2 bases and V by 6 bases; bases with no gene match: 5. The CDR3 runs 14 residues. From the RT-PCR reads, TCRdb called clonotypes with MiXCR, one entry per CDR3 protein. The data contain about 110,000 distinct CDR3 sequences, around 36% of them singletons. The sequence was obtained from a human donor who was either an allogeneic HSCT recipient or a stem cell or donor lymphocyte infusion donor (not recorded which). It is not recorded whose cells these are; they may come from a transplant donor. Input material: blood, either unsorted or a sorted T cell fraction (not recorded which). The V and J genes are TRBV6-5 and TRBJ2-3; 7 bases align to TRBD1. The CDR3 reads CASRKTGPTDTQYF. For the CDR3, the DNA is TGTGCCAGCAGGAAGACAGGGCCCACAGATACGCAGTATTTT.